This T cell receptor (beta chain) was recovered during a study of blood T cell repertoires in COVID-19. A few counts support this clone. The CDR3 covers 14 residues. V lost 5 bases to trimming and J lost 7 bases, with 15 bases between them. Germline-derived CDR1 and CDR2 are SGHRS and YFSETQ. Only in-frame clones appear in the TCRdb table, and some are missing; sequencing was by immunoSEQ multiplex PCR. Here the sample spans some 45,000 clones, approximately 90% being singletons. The chain recombines TRBV5-1 with TRBJ1-4; D unclear. The receptor comes from a man between 60 and 75 years old with active COVID-19. Material: peripheral blood. The CDR3 region has the DNA TGCGCCAGCAGTTGGGCCGACCGTAGTGAAAAACTGTTTTTT. Its translation: CASSWADRSEKLFF.